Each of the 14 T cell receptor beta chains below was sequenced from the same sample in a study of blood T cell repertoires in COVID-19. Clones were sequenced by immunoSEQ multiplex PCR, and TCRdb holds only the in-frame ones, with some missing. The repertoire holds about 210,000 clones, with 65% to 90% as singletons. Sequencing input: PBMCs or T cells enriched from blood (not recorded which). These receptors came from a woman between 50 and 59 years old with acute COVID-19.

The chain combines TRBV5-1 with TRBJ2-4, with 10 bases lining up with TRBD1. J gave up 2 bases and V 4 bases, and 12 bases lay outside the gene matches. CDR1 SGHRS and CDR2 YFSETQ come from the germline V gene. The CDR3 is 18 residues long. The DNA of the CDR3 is TGCGCCAGCAGCCAGGGAGCTCGGGACAGGGGCCCCAAAAACATTCAGTACTTC. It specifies CASSQGARDRGPKNIQYF.

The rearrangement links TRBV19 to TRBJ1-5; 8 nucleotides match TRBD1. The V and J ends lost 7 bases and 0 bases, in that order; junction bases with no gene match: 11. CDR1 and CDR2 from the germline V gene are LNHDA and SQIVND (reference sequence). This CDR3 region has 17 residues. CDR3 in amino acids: CASMDRVYFNSNQPQHF. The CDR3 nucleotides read TGTGCCAGTATGGACAGGGTGTATTTCAATAGCAATCAGCCCCAGCATTTT. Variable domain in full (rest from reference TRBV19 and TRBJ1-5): DGGITQSPKYLFRKEGQNVTLSCEQNLNHDAMYWYRQDPGQGLRLIYYSQIVNDFQKGDIAEGYSVSREKKESFPLTVTSAQKNPTAFYLCASMDRVYFNSNQPQHFGDGTRLSIL.

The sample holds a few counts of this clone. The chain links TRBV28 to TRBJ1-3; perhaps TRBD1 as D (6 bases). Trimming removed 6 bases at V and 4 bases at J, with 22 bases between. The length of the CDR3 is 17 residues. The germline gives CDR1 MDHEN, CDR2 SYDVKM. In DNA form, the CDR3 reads TGTGCCAGCAGCCGCACGGTCCCAGGGGCATACGGAAACACCATATATTTT. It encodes CASSRTVPGAYGNTIYF.

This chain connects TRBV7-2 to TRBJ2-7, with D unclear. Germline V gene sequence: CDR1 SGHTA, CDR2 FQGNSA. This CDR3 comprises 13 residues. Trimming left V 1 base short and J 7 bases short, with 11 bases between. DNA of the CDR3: TGTGCCAGCAGCTTAGGACTGCTTGAAGAGCAGTACTTC. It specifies CASSLGLLEEQYF.

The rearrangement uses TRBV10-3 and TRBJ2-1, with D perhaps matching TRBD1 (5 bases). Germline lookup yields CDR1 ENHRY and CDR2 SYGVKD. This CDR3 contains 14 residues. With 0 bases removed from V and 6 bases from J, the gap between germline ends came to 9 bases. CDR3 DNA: TGTGCCATCAGTGAGTCGGGTAGGGGCAATGAGCAGTTCTTC. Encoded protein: CAISESGRGNEQFF.

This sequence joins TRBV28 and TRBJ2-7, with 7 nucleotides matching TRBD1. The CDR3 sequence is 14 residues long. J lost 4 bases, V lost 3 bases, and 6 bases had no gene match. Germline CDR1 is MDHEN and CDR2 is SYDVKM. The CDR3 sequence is CASSFTDREYEQYF. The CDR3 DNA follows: TGTGCCAGCAGTTTTACCGACAGGGAGTACGAGCAGTACTTC.

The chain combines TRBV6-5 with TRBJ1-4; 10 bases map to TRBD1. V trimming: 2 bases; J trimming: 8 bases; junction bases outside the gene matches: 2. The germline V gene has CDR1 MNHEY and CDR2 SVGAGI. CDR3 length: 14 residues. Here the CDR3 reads CASSYDRGREKLFF. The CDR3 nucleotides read TGTGCCAGCAGTTACGACAGGGGGCGCGAAAAACTGTTTTTT.

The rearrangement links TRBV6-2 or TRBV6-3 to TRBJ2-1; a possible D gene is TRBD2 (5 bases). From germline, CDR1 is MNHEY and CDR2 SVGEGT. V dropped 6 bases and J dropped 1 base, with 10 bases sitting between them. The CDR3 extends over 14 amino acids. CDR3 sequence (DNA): TGTGCCAGCAGCCGGACTGGGTCCTACAATGAGCAGTTCTTC. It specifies CASSRTGSYNEQFF.

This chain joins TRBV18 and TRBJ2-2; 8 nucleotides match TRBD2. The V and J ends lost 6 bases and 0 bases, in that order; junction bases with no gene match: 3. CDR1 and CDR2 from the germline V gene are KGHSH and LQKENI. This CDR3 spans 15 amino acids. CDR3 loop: CASSSTSANTGELFF. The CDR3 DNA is TGTGCCAGCTCGTCGACTAGCGCGAACACCGGGGAGCTGTTTTTT.

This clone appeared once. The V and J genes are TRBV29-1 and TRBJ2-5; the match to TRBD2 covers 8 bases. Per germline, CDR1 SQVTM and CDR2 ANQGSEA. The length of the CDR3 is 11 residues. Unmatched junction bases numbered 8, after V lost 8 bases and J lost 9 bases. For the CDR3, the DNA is TGCAGCTTGGTCGGTAGCGGGGCCCAGTACTTC. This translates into CSLVGSGAQYF.

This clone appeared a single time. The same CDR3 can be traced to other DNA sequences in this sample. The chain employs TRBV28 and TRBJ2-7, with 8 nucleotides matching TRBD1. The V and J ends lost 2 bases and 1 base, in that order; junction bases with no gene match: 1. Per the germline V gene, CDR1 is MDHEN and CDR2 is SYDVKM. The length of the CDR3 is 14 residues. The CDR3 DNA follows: TGTGCCAGCAGTTTACGACAGGGGTCCTACGAGCAGTACTTC. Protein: CASSLRQGSYEQYF.

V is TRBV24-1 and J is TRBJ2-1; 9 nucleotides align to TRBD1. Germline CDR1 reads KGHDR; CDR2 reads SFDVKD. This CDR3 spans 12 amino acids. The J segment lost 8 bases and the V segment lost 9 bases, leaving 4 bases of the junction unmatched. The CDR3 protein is CATARDRDEQFF. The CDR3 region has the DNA TGTGCCACCGCTCGGGACAGGGATGAGCAGTTCTTC.

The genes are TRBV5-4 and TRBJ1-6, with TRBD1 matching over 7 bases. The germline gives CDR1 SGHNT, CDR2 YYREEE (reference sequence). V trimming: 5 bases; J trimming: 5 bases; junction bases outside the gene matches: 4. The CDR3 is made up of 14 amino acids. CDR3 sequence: CASSDREDNSPLHF. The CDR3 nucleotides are TGTGCCAGCAGTGACAGGGAGGATAATTCACCCCTCCACTTT.

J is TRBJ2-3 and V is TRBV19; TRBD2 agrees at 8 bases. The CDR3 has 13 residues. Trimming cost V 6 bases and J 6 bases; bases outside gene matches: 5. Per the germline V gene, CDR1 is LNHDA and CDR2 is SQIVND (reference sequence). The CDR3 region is CASRSGSGDTQYF. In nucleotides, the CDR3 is TGTGCCAGTAGGAGCGGGAGTGGTGATACGCAGTATTTT.